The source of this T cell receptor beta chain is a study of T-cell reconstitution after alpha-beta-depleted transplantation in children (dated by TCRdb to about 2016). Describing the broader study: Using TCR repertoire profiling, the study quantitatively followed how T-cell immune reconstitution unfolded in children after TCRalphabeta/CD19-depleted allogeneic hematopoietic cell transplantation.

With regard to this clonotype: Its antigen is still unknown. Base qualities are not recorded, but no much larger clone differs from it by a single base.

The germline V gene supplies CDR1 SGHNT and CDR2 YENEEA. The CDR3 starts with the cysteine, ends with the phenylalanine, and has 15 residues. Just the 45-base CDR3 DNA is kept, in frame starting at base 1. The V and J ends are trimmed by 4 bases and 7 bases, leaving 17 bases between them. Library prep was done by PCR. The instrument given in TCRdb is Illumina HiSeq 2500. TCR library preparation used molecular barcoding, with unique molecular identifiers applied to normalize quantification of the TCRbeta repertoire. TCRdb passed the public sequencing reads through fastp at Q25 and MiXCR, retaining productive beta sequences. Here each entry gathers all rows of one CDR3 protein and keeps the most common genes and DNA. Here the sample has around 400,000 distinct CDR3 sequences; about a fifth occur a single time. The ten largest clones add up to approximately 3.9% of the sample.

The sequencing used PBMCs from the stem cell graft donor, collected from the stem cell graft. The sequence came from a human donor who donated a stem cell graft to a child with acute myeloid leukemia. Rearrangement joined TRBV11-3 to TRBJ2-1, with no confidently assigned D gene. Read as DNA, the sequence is TGTGCCAGCAGCTCTATGTCGGATTTCGGAAATGAGCAGTTCTTC. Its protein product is CASSSMSDFGNEQFF.